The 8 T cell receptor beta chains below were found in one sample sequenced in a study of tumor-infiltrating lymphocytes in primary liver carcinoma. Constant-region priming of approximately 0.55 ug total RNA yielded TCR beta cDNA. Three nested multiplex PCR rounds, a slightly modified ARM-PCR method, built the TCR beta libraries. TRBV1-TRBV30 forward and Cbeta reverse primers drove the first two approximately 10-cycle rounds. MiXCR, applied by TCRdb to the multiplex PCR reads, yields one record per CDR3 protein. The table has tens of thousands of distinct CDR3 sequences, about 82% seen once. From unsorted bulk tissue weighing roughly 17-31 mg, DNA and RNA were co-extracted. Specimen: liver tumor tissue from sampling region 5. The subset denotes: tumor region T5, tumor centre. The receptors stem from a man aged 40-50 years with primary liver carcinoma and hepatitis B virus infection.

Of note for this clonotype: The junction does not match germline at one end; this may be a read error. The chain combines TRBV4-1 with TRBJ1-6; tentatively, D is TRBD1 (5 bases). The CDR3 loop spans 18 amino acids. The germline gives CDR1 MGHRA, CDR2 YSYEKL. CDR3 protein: CASSQAIRQTSYNSPLHF. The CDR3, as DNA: TGCGCCAGTAGCCAAGCAATACGACAGACCTCCTATAATTCACCCCTCCACTTT.

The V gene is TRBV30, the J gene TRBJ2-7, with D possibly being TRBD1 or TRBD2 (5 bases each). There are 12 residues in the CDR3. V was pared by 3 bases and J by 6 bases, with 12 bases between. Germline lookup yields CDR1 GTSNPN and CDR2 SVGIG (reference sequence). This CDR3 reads CAWSVRDREQYF. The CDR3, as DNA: TGTGCCTGGAGCGTTAGGGACCGCGAGCAGTACTTC.

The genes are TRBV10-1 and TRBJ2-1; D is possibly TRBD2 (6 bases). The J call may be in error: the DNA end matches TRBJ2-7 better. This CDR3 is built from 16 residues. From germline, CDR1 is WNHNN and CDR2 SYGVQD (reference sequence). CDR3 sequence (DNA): TGCGCCAGCAGTGAGTCAAGACCCGGGAGAAACAATGAGCAGTACTTC. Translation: CASSESRPGRNNEQYF.

The CDR3 region has the DNA TGCGCCAGCGGCCCTGCGGGACTAGCGCGGAACAATGAGCAGTTCTTC. Its translation: CASGPAGLARNNEQFF. The gene calls are TRBV4-3 and TRBJ2-1; TRBD2 aligns across 10 bases. This CDR3 contains 16 residues. The V gene's germline CDR1 is LGHNA and CDR2 YSLEER. Trimming took 8 bases from V and 5 from J; bases not matched to a gene: 12.

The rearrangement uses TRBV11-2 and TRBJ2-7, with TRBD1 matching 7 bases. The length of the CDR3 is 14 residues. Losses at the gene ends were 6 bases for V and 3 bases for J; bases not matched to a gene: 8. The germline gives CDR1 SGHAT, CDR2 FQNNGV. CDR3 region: CASSSRTGDYEQYF. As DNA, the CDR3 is TGTGCCAGCAGTTCTCGAACAGGGGACTACGAGCAGTACTTC.

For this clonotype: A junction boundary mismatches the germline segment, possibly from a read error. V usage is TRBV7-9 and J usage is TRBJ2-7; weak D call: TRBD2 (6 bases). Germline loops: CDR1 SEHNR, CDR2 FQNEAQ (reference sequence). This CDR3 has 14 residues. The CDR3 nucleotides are TGTGCCAGCAGCTTAGGGGGGGAGACCTACGAGCGGTACTTC. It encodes CASSLGGETYERYF.

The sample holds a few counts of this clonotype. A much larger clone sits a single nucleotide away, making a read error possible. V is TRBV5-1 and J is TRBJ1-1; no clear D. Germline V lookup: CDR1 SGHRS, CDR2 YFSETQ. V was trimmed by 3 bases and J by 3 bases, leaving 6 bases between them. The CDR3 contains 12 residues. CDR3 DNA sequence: TGCGCCAGCAGCTCGGAGGACACTGAAGCTTTCTTT. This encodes CASSSEDTEAFF.

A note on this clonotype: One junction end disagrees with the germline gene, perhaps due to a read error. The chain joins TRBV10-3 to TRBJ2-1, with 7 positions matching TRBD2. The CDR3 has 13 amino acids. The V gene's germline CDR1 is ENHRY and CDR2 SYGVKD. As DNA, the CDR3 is TGTGCCATCAGTGGGACTAGTGGGAGTGAGCAGGTCTTC. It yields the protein CAISGTSGSEQVF.